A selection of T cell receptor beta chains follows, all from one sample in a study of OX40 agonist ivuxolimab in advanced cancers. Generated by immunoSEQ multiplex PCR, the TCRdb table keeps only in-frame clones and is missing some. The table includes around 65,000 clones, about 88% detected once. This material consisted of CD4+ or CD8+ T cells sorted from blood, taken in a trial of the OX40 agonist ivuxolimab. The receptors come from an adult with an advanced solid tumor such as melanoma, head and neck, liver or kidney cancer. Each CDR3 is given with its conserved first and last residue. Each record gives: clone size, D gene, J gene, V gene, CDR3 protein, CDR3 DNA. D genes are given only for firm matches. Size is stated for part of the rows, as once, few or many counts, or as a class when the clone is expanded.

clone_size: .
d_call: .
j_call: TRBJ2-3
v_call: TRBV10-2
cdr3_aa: CASSFSGRGTDTQYF
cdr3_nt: TGCGCCAGCAGTTTTAGCGGAAGGGGCACAGATACGCAGTATTTT

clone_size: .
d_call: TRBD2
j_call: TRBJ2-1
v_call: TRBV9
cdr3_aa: CASSVSGSNNEQFF
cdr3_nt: TGTGCCAGCAGCGTCAGCGGGAGTAATAATGAGCAGTTCTTC

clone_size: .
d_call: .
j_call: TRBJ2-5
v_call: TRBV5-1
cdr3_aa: CASSLAQSNQETQYF
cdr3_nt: TGCGCCAGCAGCTTGGCCCAGTCTAACCAAGAGACCCAGTACTTC

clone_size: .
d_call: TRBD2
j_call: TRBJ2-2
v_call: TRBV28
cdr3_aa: CASSFGGSPTGELFF
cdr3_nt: TGTGCCAGCAGTTTCGGCGGGAGTCCCACCGGGGAGCTGTTTTTT

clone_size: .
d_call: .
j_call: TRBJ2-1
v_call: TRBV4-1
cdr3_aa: CASSLTPGSYNEQFF
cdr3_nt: TGCGCCAGCAGCCTGACCCCGGGCTCCTACAATGAGCAGTTCTTC

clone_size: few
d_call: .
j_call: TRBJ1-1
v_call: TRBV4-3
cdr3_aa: CASSQIPSAF
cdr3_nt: TGCGCCAGCAGCCAAATCCCCAGCGCCTTT

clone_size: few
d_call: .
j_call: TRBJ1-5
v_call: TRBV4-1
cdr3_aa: CASSQVRGGNQPQHF
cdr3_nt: TGCGCCAGCAGCCAAGTCAGGGGCGGCAATCAGCCCCAGCATTTT

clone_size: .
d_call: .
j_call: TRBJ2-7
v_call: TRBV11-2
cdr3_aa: CASSFQAASSYEQYF
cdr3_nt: TGTGCCAGCAGCTTCCAAGCGGCTAGCTCCTACGAGCAGTACTTC

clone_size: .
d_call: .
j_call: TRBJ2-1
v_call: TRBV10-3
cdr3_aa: CAISGLETYNEQFF
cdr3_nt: TGTGCCATCAGTGGCCTTGAGACCTACAATGAGCAGTTCTTC

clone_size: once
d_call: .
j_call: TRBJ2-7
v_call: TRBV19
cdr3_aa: CASRDQPRGEQYF
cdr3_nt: TGTGCCAGTAGGGACCAACCCCGAGGGGAGCAGTACTTC

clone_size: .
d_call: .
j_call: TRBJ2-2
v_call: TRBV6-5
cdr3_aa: CASSRASTNTGELFF
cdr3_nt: TGTGCCAGCTCCAGGGCAAGTACGAACACCGGGGAGCTGTTTTTT

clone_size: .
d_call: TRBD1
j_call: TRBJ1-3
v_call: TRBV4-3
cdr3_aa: CASSQGTGGNTIYF
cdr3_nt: TGCGCCAGCAGCCAAGGGACAGGAGGAAACACCATATATTTT

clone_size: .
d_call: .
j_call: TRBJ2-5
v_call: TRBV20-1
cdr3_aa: CSARWGVTQYF
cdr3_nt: TGCAGTGCTAGATGGGGGGTGACCCAGTACTTC

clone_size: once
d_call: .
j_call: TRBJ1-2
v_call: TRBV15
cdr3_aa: CATSRGTGTPIPHIDYTF
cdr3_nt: TGTGCCACCAGCAGGGGCACCGGGACACCAATCCCCCATATCGACTACACCTTC

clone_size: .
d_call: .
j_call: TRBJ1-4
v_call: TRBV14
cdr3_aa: CASSPRGEKLFF
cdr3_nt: TGTGCCAGCAGCCCCCGGGGCGAAAAACTGTTTTTT

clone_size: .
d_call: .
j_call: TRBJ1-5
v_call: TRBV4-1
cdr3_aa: CASSQERSVYQPQHF
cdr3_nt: TGCGCCAGCAGCCAAGAACGCAGTGTTTATCAGCCCCAGCATTTT

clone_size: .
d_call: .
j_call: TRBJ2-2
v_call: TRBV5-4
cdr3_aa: CASSFGSNTGELFF
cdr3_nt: TGTGCCAGCAGCTTTGGTTCCAACACCGGGGAGCTGTTTTTT

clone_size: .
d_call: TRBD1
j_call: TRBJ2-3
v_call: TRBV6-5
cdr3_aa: CASSDRASTDTQYF
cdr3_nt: TGTGCCAGCAGCGACAGGGCTAGCACAGATACGCAGTATTTT

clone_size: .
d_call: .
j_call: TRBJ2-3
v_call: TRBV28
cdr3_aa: CASSFAQGNTDTQYF
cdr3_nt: TGTGCCAGCAGTTTCGCCCAGGGTAACACAGATACGCAGTATTTT

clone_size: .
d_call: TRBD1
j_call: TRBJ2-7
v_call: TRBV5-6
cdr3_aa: CASSSGTGTNEQYF
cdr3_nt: TGTGCCAGCAGCTCCGGGACAGGGACCAACGAGCAGTACTTC

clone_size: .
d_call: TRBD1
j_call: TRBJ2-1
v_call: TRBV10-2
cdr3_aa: CASSEKGQGTNEQFF
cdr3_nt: TGCGCCAGCAGTGAGAAGGGACAGGGTACGAATGAGCAGTTCTTC

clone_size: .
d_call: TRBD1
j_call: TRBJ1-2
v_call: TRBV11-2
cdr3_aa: CASSHGQGGGYTF
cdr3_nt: TGTGCCAGCAGCCATGGACAGGGGGGTGGCTACACCTTC

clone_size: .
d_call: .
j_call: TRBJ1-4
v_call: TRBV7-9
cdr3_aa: CASSLGGNEKLFF
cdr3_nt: TGTGCCAGCAGCTTGGGAGGCAATGAAAAACTGTTTTTT

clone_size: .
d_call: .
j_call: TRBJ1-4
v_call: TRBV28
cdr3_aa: CASRLRGVNEKLFF
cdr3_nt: TGTGCCAGCCGCCTCAGAGGGGTTAATGAAAAACTGTTTTTT

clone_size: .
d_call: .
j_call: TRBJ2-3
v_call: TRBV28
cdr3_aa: CASSHRTDISTDTQYF
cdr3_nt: TGTGCCAGCAGTCATAGGACAGATATTAGCACAGATACGCAGTATTTT

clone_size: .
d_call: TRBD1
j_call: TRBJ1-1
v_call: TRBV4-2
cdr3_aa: CASSQDQQGPGNTEAFF
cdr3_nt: TGTGCCAGCAGCCAAGATCAACAGGGGCCGGGGAACACTGAAGCTTTCTTT

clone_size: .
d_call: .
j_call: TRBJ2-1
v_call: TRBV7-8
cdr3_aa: CASSSAGLINEQFF
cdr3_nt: TGTGCCAGCAGCTCGGCGGGACTCATAAATGAGCAGTTCTTC

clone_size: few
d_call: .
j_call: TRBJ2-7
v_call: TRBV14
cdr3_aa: CASSQYQGLSYEQYF
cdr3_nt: TGTGCCAGCAGCCAATATCAGGGCCTATCCTACGAGCAGTACTTC

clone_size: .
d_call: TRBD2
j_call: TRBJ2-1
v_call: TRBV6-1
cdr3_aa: CASSSGGSYNEQFF
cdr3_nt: TGTGCCAGCAGTAGCGGGGGGTCCTACAATGAGCAGTTCTTC

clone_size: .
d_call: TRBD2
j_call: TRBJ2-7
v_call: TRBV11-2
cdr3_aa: CASSPLGGAFYEQYF
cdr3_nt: TGTGCCAGCAGCCCACTCGGGGGGGCGTTCTACGAGCAGTACTTC

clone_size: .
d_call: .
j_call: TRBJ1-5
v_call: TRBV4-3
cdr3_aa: CASSQGLRPSNQPQHF
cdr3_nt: TGCGCCAGCAGCCAAGGGCTTCGACCGAGCAATCAGCCCCAGCATTTT

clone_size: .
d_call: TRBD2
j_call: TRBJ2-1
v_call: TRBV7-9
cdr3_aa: CASSPPGGSSYNEQFF
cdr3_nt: TGTGCCAGCAGTCCACCCGGCGGGAGCTCCTACAATGAGCAGTTCTTC

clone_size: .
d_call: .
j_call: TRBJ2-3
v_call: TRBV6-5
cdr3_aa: CASSYGDTQYF
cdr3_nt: TGTGCCAGCAGTTACGGGGATACGCAGTATTTT

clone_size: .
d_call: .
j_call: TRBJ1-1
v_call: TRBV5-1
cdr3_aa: CASSLVGSNTEAFF
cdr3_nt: TGCGCCAGCAGCTTGGTAGGTAGTAACACTGAAGCTTTCTTT

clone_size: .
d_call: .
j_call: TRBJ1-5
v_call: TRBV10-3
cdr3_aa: CAISVSENQPQHF
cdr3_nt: TGTGCCATCAGTGTGTCGGAAAATCAGCCCCAGCATTTT

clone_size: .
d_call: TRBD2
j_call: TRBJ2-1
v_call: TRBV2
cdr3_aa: CASSEWERERNEQFF
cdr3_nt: TGTGCCAGCAGTGAGTGGGAGCGGGAAAGGAATGAGCAGTTCTTC

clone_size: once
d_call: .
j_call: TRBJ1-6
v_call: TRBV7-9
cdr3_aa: CASSLDRESSPLHF
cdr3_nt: TGTGCCAGCAGCTTAGATCGGGAGTCTTCACCCCTCCACTTT

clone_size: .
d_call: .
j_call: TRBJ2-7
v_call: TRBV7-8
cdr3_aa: CASSTDLLTYEQYF
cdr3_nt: TGTGCCAGCAGCACAGACCTCCTAACCTACGAGCAGTACTTC

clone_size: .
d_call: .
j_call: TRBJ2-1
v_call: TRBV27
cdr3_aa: CASSLRAGTYNEQFF
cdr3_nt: TGTGCCAGCAGTTTAAGGGCCGGGACTTACAATGAGCAGTTCTTC

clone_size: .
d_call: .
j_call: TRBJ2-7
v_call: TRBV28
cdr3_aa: CASSSPAGPLENF
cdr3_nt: TGTGCCAGCAGTTCACCCGCCGGCCCCCTGGAGAACTTC

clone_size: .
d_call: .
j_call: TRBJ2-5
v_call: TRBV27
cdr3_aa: CASSFVREETQYF
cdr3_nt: TGTGCCAGCAGTTTCGTTCGGGAAGAGACCCAGTACTTC

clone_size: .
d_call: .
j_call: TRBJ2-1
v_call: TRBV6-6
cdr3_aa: CASSEGWDEQFF
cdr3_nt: TGTGCCAGCAGCGAGGGGTGGGATGAGCAGTTCTTC

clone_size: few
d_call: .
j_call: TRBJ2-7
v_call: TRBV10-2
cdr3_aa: CASSDRGYEQYF
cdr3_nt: TGCGCCAGCAGTGACAGAGGCTACGAGCAGTACTTC

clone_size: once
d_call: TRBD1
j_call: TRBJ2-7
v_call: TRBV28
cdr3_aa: CASIDRDSTYEQYF
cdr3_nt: TGTGCCAGCATCGACCGGGACAGTACCTACGAGCAGTACTTC

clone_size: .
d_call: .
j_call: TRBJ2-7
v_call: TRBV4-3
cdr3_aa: CASSQGATGTYEQYF
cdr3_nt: TGCGCCAGCAGCCAAGGTGCCACGGGAACCTACGAGCAGTACTTC

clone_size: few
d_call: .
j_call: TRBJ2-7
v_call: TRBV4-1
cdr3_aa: CASSQVEGLSVAQYF
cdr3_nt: TGCGCCAGCAGCCAAGTTGAAGGGCTTAGTGTGGCGCAGTACTTC

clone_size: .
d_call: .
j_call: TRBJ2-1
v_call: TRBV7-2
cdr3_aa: CASGPDAGNEQFF
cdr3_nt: TGTGCCAGCGGGCCCGATGCCGGTAATGAGCAGTTCTTC

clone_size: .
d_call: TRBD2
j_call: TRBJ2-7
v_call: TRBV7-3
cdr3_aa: CASSLGGLGYEQYF
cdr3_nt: TGTGCCAGCAGCTTAGGGGGACTAGGATACGAGCAGTACTTC

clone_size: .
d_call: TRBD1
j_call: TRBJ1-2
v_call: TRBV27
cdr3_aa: CASSLTGNGYTF
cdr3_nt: TGTGCCAGCAGTTTGACAGGGAACGGCTACACCTTC

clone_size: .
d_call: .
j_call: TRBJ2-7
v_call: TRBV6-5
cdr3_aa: CASSGRSSYEQYF
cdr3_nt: TGTGCCAGCTCTGGGAGAAGCTCCTACGAGCAGTACTTC

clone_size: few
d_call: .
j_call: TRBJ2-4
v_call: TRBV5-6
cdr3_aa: CASSPLGGTEGNIQYF
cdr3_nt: TGTGCCAGCAGCCCCCTGGGCGGGACGGAGGGAAACATTCAGTACTTC